A selection of T cell receptor beta chains follows, all from one sample in a study of cytomegalovirus exposure and HLA in healthy donors. Measured with immunoSEQ multiplex PCR; TCRdb has only the in-frame clones, and not every one. The table lists 120,000 or so clones, 81% of them singletons. Sample: PBMCs. Source of these receptors: a man aged 18 to 30 in good health and CMV-seronegative. CDR3s include the opening cysteine and the closing phenylalanine or tryptophan. The D gene is left open where the match is weak. Size is stated for part of the rows, as once, few or many counts, or as a class when the clone is expanded.

abundance	v_gene	d_gene	j_gene	CDR3aa	CDR3nt
once	TRBV5-1	NA	TRBJ2-7	CASSPGQIYEQYF	TGCGCCAGCAGCCCCGGACAGATCTACGAGCAGTACTTC
NA	TRBV6-1	TRBD2	TRBJ2-3	CASRLEAGGADTQYF	TGTGCCAGCAGGTTGGAAGCGGGGGGAGCAGATACGCAGTATTTT
NA	TRBV6-1	NA	TRBJ2-7	CASSVGGPRNYEQYF	TGTGCCAGCAGTGTAGGAGGACCCCGCAACTACGAGCAGTACTTC
once	TRBV5-1	NA	TRBJ2-2	CASRRDSGELFF	TGCGCCAGCAGGCGGGACAGCGGGGAGCTGTTTTTT
NA	TRBV7-9	TRBD1	TRBJ1-5	CASSVTGGQQPQHF	TGTGCCAGCAGCGTTACAGGGGGCCAACAGCCCCAGCATTTT
NA	TRBV7-2	NA	TRBJ2-2	CASSWTISRTGELFF	TGTGCCAGCAGCTGGACTATCTCTCGAACCGGGGAGCTGTTTTTT
NA	TRBV5-6	TRBD2	TRBJ2-7	CASSSTPSGGISYEQYF	TGTGCCAGCAGCTCGACTCCTAGCGGGGGAATTTCCTACGAGCAGTACTTC
NA	TRBV6-1	TRBD1	TRBJ2-7	CASHPTPTGPYEQYF	TGTGCCAGTCACCCCACACCGACAGGGCCCTACGAGCAGTACTTC
NA	TRBV11-2	NA	TRBJ2-7	CASSPRVPYEQYF	TGTGCCAGCAGCCCGCGGGTCCCGTACGAGCAGTACTTC
NA	TRBV6-1	NA	TRBJ2-2	CASKRRAGELFF	TGTGCCAGCAAACGGAGGGCCGGGGAGCTGTTTTTT
few	TRBV15	TRBD1	TRBJ2-1	CATSTPPTGTGVNEQFF	TGTGCCACCAGCACCCCTCCTACCGGGACAGGGGTCAATGAGCAGTTCTTC
NA	TRBV11-2	TRBD1	TRBJ2-7	CASSLGDRGREQYF	TGTGCCAGCAGCTTAGGCGACAGGGGACGCGAGCAGTACTTC
NA	TRBV7-2	TRBD2	TRBJ2-3	CASSALRTSFSTDTQYF	TGTGCCAGCAGCGCTCTAAGGACTAGCTTCAGCACAGATACGCAGTATTTT
NA	TRBV27	NA	TRBJ2-7	CASRADTTYPYEQYF	TGTGCCAGCAGAGCCGACACCACCTACCCCTACGAGCAGTACTTC
NA	TRBV5-1	NA	TRBJ1-5	CASSPPVDSYSNQPQHF	TGCGCCAGCAGCCCTCCGGTTGACTCTTATAGCAATCAGCCCCAGCATTTT
NA	TRBV28	NA	TRBJ2-1	CASSLGSGDYNEQFF	TGTGCCAGCAGTTTAGGGTCAGGGGACTACAATGAGCAGTTCTTC
NA	TRBV10-3	NA	TRBJ1-2	CAISGSGYGYTF	TGTGCCATCAGTGGCTCAGGGTATGGCTACACCTTC
NA	TRBV7-9	TRBD1	TRBJ1-2	CAGETGGMRYTF	TGTGCCGGAGAGACAGGGGGGATGCGCTACACCTTC
NA	TRBV2	NA	TRBJ2-3	CASTLDSESIPYGTTDTQYF	TGTGCCAGCACCCTAGACAGCGAGAGTATTCCTTACGGTACCACAGATACGCAGTATTTT
NA	TRBV10-3	TRBD2	TRBJ2-3	CAISDLAGAPTDTQYF	TGTGCCATCAGTGATCTAGCGGGGGCTCCCACAGATACGCAGTATTTT
NA	TRBV27	TRBD1	TRBJ2-7	CASSARDRGSYEQYF	TGTGCCAGCAGTGCGCGGGACAGGGGCTCCTACGAGCAGTACTTC
NA	TRBV7-8	TRBD1	TRBJ1-1	CASSLEGGLGTEAFF	TGTGCCAGCAGCTTAGAAGGGGGCTTGGGCACTGAAGCTTTCTTT
once	TRBV4-2	TRBD2	TRBJ2-5	CASSPGTSGGIQETQYF	TGTGCCAGCAGCCCCGGGACTAGCGGGGGGATACAAGAGACCCAGTACTTC
NA	TRBV27	TRBD2	TRBJ2-5	CASSSSGGSETQYF	TGTGCCAGCAGTTCTAGCGGGGGGTCGGAGACCCAGTACTTC
NA	TRBV2	TRBD1	TRBJ1-1	CASSFNRGSSRGTEAFF	TGTGCCAGCAGCTTTAACAGGGGCTCCTCGAGGGGCACTGAAGCTTTCTTT
NA	TRBV28	NA	TRBJ2-1	CASISRVGTIHEQFF	TGTGCCAGCATCAGTAGGGTCGGGACAATCCATGAGCAGTTCTTC
once	TRBV19	NA	TRBJ2-1	CASTLGPRGAYEQFF	TGTGCCAGTACCCTCGGGCCAAGGGGCGCGTATGAGCAGTTCTTC
once	TRBV29-1	NA	TRBJ1-1	CGANREMNTEAFF	TGCGGGGCAAACAGGGAGATGAACACTGAAGCTTTCTTT
NA	TRBV15	TRBD2	TRBJ2-1	CATSAGTSGYNEQFF	TGTGCCACCAGCGCCGGGACTAGCGGATACAATGAGCAGTTCTTC
NA	TRBV9	TRBD1	TRBJ1-1	CASSVLPVGQGAEAFF	TGTGCCAGCAGCGTCCTACCCGTCGGACAGGGCGCTGAAGCTTTCTTT
NA	TRBV29-1	TRBD1	TRBJ1-2	CSDRGVYGYTF	TGCAGTGACAGGGGCGTTTACGGCTACACCTTC
once	TRBV20-1	NA	TRBJ1-2	CSGLDLYGYTF	TGCAGTGGGCTAGACCTCTATGGCTACACCTTC
NA	TRBV7-8	NA	TRBJ2-1	CASSKHNEQFF	TGTGCCAGCAGCAAGCACAATGAGCAGTTCTTC
NA	TRBV19	NA	TRBJ2-1	CASSIIRGALYEQFF	TGTGCCAGTAGTATTATTCGGGGGGCCCTCTATGAGCAGTTCTTC
NA	TRBV15	NA	TRBJ2-7	CATSGEMGSSYEQYF	TGTGCCACCAGCGGAGAGATGGGCAGCTCCTACGAGCAGTACTTC
NA	TRBV6-5	NA	TRBJ1-3	CASSLAFSGNTIYF	TGTGCCAGCAGTTTGGCTTTCTCTGGAAACACCATATATTTT
few	TRBV5-6	NA	TRBJ2-7	CASTILGLDAYEQYF	TGTGCCAGCACCATATTAGGTCTAGATGCTTACGAGCAGTACTTC
NA	TRBV14	NA	TRBJ1-1	CASSPHKGESTEAFF	TGTGCCAGCAGCCCCCACAAAGGAGAGAGCACTGAAGCTTTCTTT
NA	TRBV5-1	NA	TRBJ1-1	CASSLVRGNTEAFF	TGCGCCAGCAGCTTGGTGCGGGGGAACACTGAAGCTTTCTTT
NA	TRBV5-6	TRBD2	TRBJ2-5	CASSLGLAGWETQYF	TGTGCCAGCAGCTTGGGACTAGCGGGGTGGGAGACCCAGTACTTC
NA	TRBV7-9	NA	TRBJ2-3	CASSTGSADTQYF	TGTGCCAGCAGCACAGGATCGGCAGATACGCAGTATTTT
NA	TRBV5-1	NA	TRBJ1-1	CASSLAPGILTEAFF	TGCGCCAGCAGCTTGGCCCCGGGGATCCTCACTGAAGCTTTCTTT
NA	TRBV5-1	NA	TRBJ1-4	CASSPGVGEEKLFF	TGCGCCAGCAGCCCGGGGGTAGGGGAGGAAAAACTGTTTTTT
NA	TRBV23-1	NA	TRBJ1-5	CASSQGKWAGRNSNQPQHF	TGCGCCAGCAGTCAAGGCAAGTGGGCAGGCCGAAATAGCAATCAGCCCCAGCATTTT
NA	TRBV2	NA	TRBJ2-1	CASTGSSYNEQFF	TGTGCCAGTACAGGGAGCTCCTACAATGAGCAGTTCTTC
NA	TRBV9	TRBD2	TRBJ2-5	CASSVRAGGPEETQYF	TGTGCCAGCAGCGTACGAGCGGGGGGGCCGGAAGAGACCCAGTACTTC
NA	TRBV5-6	TRBD1	TRBJ2-5	CASSFGTGLSEETQYF	TGTGCCAGCAGTTTTGGGACAGGCCTGTCGGAGGAGACCCAGTACTTC
NA	TRBV27	TRBD1	TRBJ1-2	CATLTGTGGRGYGYTF	TGTGCCACCCTTACGGGGACAGGGGGCCGCGGCTATGGCTACACCTTC
few	TRBV19	TRBD2	TRBJ2-3	CASSTTSGVVTDTQYF	TGTGCCAGTAGTACGACTAGCGGGGTTGTCACAGATACGCAGTATTTT
NA	TRBV9	TRBD1	TRBJ2-2	CASSVERPTGTGELFF	TGTGCCAGCAGCGTAGAACGTCCGACAGGGACCGGGGAGCTGTTTTTT
NA	TRBV27	TRBD2	TRBJ2-7	CASSRLLAGESYEQYF	TGTGCCAGCAGTAGGTTACTAGCGGGGGAGTCCTACGAGCAGTACTTC
NA	TRBV7-8	NA	TRBJ1-5	CASSALQGNSNQPQHF	TGTGCCAGCAGCGCCCTACAGGGTAATAGCAATCAGCCCCAGCATTTT
NA	TRBV5-4	TRBD1	TRBJ2-7	CASSLAGQGYEQYF	TGTGCCAGCAGCTTGGCGGGACAGGGGTACGAGCAGTACTTC